Below are 13 T cell receptor beta chains sequenced from a single sample in a study of T-cell reconstitution after alpha-beta-depleted transplantation in children. Unique molecular identifiers were used to barcode this TCRbeta library. TCRdb re-called the PCR reads with MiXCR, one entry per CDR3 protein. The profile shows approximately 220,000 distinct CDR3 sequences, approximately 15% of them singletons. The sequencing used PBMCs, mostly from graft donor cells, collected 360 days after TCRalphabeta/CD19-depleted stem cell transplant. These receptors were collected from a male patient between 2 and 15 years old who had a stem cell transplant for acute lymphoblastic leukemia, so the T cells may come from the graft donor.

The J gene is TRBJ2-7, the V gene TRBV4-1; D ambiguous. Trimming removed 0 bases from V and 3 bases from J, with 9 bases in between. This CDR3 is 14 amino acids long. The germline V gene encodes CDR1 MGHRA and CDR2 YSYEKL. The CDR3 sequence is CASSQELRSYEQYF. The CDR3 DNA reads TGCGCCAGCAGCCAAGAGCTCCGCAGCTACGAGCAGTACTTC.

The sample holds many counts of this clonotype. The V and J genes are TRBV7-8 and TRBJ2-7; D is unclear. CDR1 and CDR2 (germline): SGHVS, FQNEAQ. With 5 bases removed from V and 4 bases from J, the gap between germline ends came to 9 bases. The CDR3 sequence is 12 residues long. Here the CDR3 reads CASSPDLYEQYF. CDR3 nucleotide sequence: TGTGCCAGCAGCCCTGACCTGTACGAGCAGTACTTC.

This clonotype was recorded at least ten times. The chain combines TRBV5-1 with TRBJ2-3, with D hard to call. From germline, CDR1 is SGHRS and CDR2 YFSETQ. Between the trimmed V and J ends, which lost 5 bases and 0 bases, there was a span of 10 bases. This CDR3 has 14 residues. The DNA for the CDR3 is TGCGCCAGCAGTGCCCCCCTTAGCACAGATACGCAGTATTTT. This sequence encodes CASSAPLSTDTQYF.

The J gene is TRBJ2-3, the V gene TRBV6-2 or TRBV6-3, with D unclear. The CDR3 is made up of 12 amino acids. Germline V gene sequence: CDR1 MNHEY, CDR2 SVGEGT. Trimming removed 6 bases from V and 14 bases from J, with 18 bases in between. CDR3 nucleotides: TGTGCCAGCAGCGAAGACTGGAAAATCCCGTATTTT. Its translation: CASSEDWKIPYF.

This clonotype was counted at least ten times. The rearrangement joins TRBV10-3 to TRBJ2-3, with D unclear. Germline V lookup: CDR1 ENHRY, CDR2 SYGVKD. V lost 6 bases to trimming and J lost 0 bases, with 13 bases between them. CDR3 length: 15 amino acids. CDR3 bases: TGTGCCATCAGCACAATAACAGCTAGCACAGATACGCAGTATTTT. Its translation: CAISTITASTDTQYF.

This chain uses TRBV24-1 with TRBJ2-1, with a tentative D call TRBD1 (5 bases). V was pared by 4 bases and J by 0 bases, with 9 bases between. The germline V gene encodes CDR1 KGHDR and CDR2 SFDVKD. This CDR3 has 15 amino acids. CDR3 region: CATSDPQGSYNEQFF. CDR3 nucleotide sequence: TGTGCCACCAGTGACCCCCAGGGCTCCTACAATGAGCAGTTCTTC.

The rearrangement uses TRBV29-1 and TRBJ2-5; D is ambiguous. CDR1 SQVTM and CDR2 ANQGSEA come from the germline V gene. Trimming stripped 5 bases from V and 5 bases from J, with 15 bases between. The CDR3 covers 13 residues. The CDR3 DNA follows: TGCAGCGTTTCGTCCATAGTAGGGGAGACCCAGTACTTC. Translated: CSVSSIVGETQYF. Looking up the rest from reference TRBV29-1 and TRBJ2-5 gives the full variable domain: SAVISQKPSRDICQRGTSLTIQCQVDSQVTMMFWYRQQPGQSLTLIATANQGSEATYESGFVIDKFPISRPNLTFSTLTVSNMSPEDSSIYLCSVSSIVGETQYFGPGTRLLVL.

The table lists this clonotype with many counts. This chain uses TRBV7-9 with TRBJ1-5; no reliable D call. V was cut by 1 base and J by 7 bases, with 5 bases left in between. The germline gives CDR1 SEHNR, CDR2 FQNEAQ (reference sequence). The CDR3 extends over 12 amino acids. The CDR3 region is CASSLGEQPQHF. As DNA, the CDR3 is TGTGCCAGCAGCTTAGGGGAACAGCCCCAGCATTTT.

This clonotype was counted only a few times. The rearrangement links TRBV6-5 to TRBJ2-7, with D maybe TRBD1 (5 bases). Trimming took 4 bases from V and 7 from J, leaving 17 bases between them. Germline V CDR1 and CDR2: MNHEY, SVGAGI. The CDR3 runs to 14 residues. The CDR3 coding sequence is TGTGCCAGCAGTTTAGACAGCCCTTTAGGGGAGCAGTACTTC. Translating it yields CASSLDSPLGEQYF.

The chain has TRBV12-3 or TRBV12-4 and TRBJ1-5, with TRBD1 as a possible D gene (6 bases). This CDR3 has 15 amino acids. Trimming shortened V by 5 bases and J by 4 bases, and 15 bases separated the two germline ends. The CDR3 is CASSPQGFLNQPQHF. The CDR3 region has the DNA TGTGCCAGCAGTCCGCAGGGGTTCCTAAATCAGCCCCAGCATTTT.

The chain joins TRBV3-1 to TRBJ2-5, with 9 bases matching TRBD2. Losses at the gene ends were 3 bases for V and 5 bases for J; bases not matched to a gene: 13. Germline loops: CDR1 LGHDT, CDR2 YNNKEL (reference sequence). This CDR3 has 17 residues. The CDR3 DNA follows: TGTGCCAGCAGCCAGGATTCTAGCGGGGTGCATCGGGAGACCCAGTACTTC. Its protein is CASSQDSSGVHRETQYF.

V usage is TRBV12-3 or TRBV12-4 and J usage is TRBJ2-5; TRBD2 matches 13 bases. Losses at the gene ends were 5 bases for V and 0 bases for J; bases not matched to a gene: 9. The CDR3 contains 18 residues. The CDR3 region is CASSLGTSGTANQETQYF. CDR3 bases: TGTGCCAGCAGTCTAGGGACTAGCGGGACGGCAAACCAAGAGACCCAGTACTTC.

V usage is TRBV12-3 or TRBV12-4 and J usage is TRBJ2-3; D call uncertain. The CDR3 covers 14 residues. V was pared by 3 bases and J by 7 bases, with 14 bases between. The CDR3 here is CASSLRLQAHTQYF. The CDR3 bases are TGTGCCAGCAGTTTGCGTTTGCAGGCCCATACGCAGTATTTT.